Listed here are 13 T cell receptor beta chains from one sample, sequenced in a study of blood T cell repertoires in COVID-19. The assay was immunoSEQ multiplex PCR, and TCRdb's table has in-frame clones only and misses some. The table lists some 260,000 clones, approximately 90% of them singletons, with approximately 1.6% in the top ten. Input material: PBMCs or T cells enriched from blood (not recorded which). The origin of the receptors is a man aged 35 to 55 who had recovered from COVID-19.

The CDR3 nucleotides are TGTGCCAGCAGCCGTTACCGGGACAGCCCCTACAATGAGCAGTTCTTC. It translates to CASSRYRDSPYNEQFF. The rearrangement joins TRBV11-3 to TRBJ2-1, with 7 bases that match TRBD1. The CDR3 length is 16 residues. Trimming at V came to 5 bases and at J to 2 bases, leaving 9 bases not matched to a gene. The germline V gene has CDR1 SGHNT and CDR2 YENEEA.

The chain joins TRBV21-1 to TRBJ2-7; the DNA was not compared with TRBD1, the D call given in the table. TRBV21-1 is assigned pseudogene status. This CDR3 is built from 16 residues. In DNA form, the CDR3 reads TGTGCCAGCAGCCGACCGACAGGGCGAAAGAGTTACGAGCAGTACTTC. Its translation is CASSRPTGRKSYEQYF.

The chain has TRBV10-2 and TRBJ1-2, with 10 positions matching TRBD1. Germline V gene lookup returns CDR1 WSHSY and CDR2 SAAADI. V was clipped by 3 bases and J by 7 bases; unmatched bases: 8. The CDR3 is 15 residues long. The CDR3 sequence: CASSESETGGSGYTF. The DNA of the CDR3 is TGCGCCAGCAGTGAATCTGAGACAGGGGGCTCTGGCTACACCTTC.

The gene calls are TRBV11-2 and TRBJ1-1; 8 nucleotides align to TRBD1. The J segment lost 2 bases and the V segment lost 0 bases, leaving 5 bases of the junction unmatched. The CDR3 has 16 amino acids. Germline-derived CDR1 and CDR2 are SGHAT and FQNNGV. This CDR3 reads CASSLDIGTGNTEAFF. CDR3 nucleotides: TGTGCCAGCAGCTTAGATATCGGGACAGGAAACACTGAAGCTTTCTTT.

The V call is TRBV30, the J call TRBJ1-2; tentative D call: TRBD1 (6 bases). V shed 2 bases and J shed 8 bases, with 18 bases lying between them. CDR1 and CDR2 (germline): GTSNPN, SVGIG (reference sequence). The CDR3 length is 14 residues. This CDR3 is CAWSPGGRFSGYTF. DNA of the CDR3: TGTGCCTGGAGTCCGGGGGGCAGGTTCAGCGGCTACACCTTC.

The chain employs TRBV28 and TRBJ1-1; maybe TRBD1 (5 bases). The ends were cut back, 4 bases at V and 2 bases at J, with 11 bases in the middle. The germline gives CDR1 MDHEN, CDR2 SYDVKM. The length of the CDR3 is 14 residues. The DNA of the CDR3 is TGTGCCAGCAGTTCGCCACAGGAAAACACTGAAGCTTTCTTT. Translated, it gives CASSSPQENTEAFF.

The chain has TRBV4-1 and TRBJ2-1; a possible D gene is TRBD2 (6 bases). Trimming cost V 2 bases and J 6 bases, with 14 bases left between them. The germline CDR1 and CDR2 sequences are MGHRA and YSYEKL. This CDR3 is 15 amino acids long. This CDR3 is CASSQPRGRGNEQFF. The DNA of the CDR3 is TGCGCCAGCAGCCAACCCAGAGGGCGGGGCAATGAGCAGTTCTTC.

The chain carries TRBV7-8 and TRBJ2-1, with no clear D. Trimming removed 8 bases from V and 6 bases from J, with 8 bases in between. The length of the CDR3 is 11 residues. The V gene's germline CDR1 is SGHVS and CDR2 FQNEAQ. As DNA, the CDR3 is TGTGCCAGCCGAGATCCCAATGAGCAGTTCTTC. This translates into CASRDPNEQFF.

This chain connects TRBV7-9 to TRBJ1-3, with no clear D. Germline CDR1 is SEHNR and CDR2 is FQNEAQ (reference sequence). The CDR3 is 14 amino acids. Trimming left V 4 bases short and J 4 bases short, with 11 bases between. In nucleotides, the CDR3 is TGTGCCAGCAGCTCGAGTTTACAGGGAAACACCATATATTTT. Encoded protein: CASSSSLQGNTIYF.

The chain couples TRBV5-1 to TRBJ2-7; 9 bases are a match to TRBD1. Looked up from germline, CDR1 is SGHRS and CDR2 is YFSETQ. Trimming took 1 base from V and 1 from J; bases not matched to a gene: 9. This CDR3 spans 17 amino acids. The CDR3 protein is CASSLTGGGEWSYEQYF. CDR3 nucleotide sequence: TGCGCCAGCAGCTTGACAGGGGGCGGTGAATGGTCCTACGAGCAGTACTTC.

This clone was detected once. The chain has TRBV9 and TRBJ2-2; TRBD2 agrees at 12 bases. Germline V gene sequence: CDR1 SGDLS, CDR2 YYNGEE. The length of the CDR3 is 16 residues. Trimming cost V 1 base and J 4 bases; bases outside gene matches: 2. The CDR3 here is CASSVLAGGATGELFF. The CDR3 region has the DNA TGTGCCAGCAGCGTACTAGCGGGGGGGGCCACCGGGGAGCTGTTTTTT.

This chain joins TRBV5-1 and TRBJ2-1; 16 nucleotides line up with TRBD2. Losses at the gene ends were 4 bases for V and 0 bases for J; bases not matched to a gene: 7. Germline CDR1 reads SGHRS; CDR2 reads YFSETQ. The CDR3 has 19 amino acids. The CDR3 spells CASSQGLAGGRSSYNEQFF. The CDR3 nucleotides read TGCGCCAGCAGCCAGGGACTAGCGGGAGGGCGAAGCTCCTACAATGAGCAGTTCTTC.

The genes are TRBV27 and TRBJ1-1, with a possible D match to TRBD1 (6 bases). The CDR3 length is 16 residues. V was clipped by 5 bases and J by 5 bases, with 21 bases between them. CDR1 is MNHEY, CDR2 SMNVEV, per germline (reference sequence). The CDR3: CASSPYPTGYGTEAFF. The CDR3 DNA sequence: TGTGCCAGCAGTCCCTATCCTACAGGGTATGGGACTGAAGCTTTCTTT.